This T cell receptor (beta chain) was obtained from a study of T cell responses to AZD1222 COVID-19 vaccine. Study-wide findings and caveats: Every sample of the repertoires postdated the peak T cell response. Spike-specific TCR repertoires showed rising breadth and depth after two AZD1222 doses. There were vaccine-associated CD4 TCRs across spike, dominant at 160-218 and 743-854. The sample set comprised mostly white British donors with more females, and clonal diversity was possibly underestimated.

After removal of 5 bases from V and 7 bases from J, the junction contained 6 bases not matched to a gene. This CDR3 has 14 amino acids. Germline V gene sequence: CDR1 SNHLY, CDR2 FYNNEI. Data came from immunoSEQ multiplex PCR; TCRdb stores just in-frame clones and leaves some out. Counted here are roughly 140,000 clones, 88% occurring once; the ten biggest clones make up 3% to 4%. Regarding this clone: Its antigen is as yet unknown.

This TCR was recovered from an adult in good health. The chain recombines TRBV2 with TRBJ1-5; 9 bases line up with TRBD1. Material: peripheral blood, obtained on day 0 of MenACWY control vaccination. CDR3 loop: CASSRQGVRQPQHF. CDR3 in DNA: TGTGCCAGCAGTAGACAGGGGGTTAGGCAGCCCCAGCATTTT.